The clone carrying this T cell receptor beta chain was seen only a few times. Its target is unknown. Researchers partitioned CD4+ cells into CD45RA+ naive and CD45RA-negative memory subsets. The source of the sample is a study of shared clonotypes between healthy human individuals. Notes on the study in general: Measured sharing among donors was expected to vary with sequencing depth. Roughly 5% of naive CD4 clonotypes were common to a handful of donors.

Running of the assay took place at deep level. The repertoire was sequenced with immunoSEQ multiplex PCR; TCRdb's copy has only in-frame clones and lacks some. This sample has 1 million to 1.2 million clones; roughly 77% occur once, and the top ten carry roughly 0.83%. The CDR3 covers 13 residues. Germline CDR1 and CDR2: SGHRS and YFSETQ. Trimming cost V 4 bases and J 4 bases; bases outside gene matches: 3. The rearrangement links TRBV5-1 to TRBJ1-1, with 8 bases matching TRBD1. Sequences were obtained from memory CD4+ T cells from PBMCs. Subset given: CD45RA-negative fraction. This TCR came from a man aged 18-30 years in good health. Some clones in this sample may be carry-over from other donors' samples. The CDR3 DNA reads as TGCGCCAGCAGCCTGGACAGGGCCACTGAAGCTTTCTTT. It is translated as CASSLDRATEAFF.